These 32 T cell receptor beta chains were all obtained from the same sample, sequenced in a study of T cells after yellow fever vaccination. TCRdb itself ran the 5' RACE reads through MiXCR, one entry per CDR3 protein. The sample consists of over 65,000 distinct CDR3 sequences, about an eighth of them appearing once. The source material was CD8+ T cells not binding an NS4B(214-222) dextramer, sorted from PBMCs, sampled less than 25 days after the first yellow fever vaccination. Every receptor here comes from a man younger than 35 who received the YFV17D yellow fever vaccine.

This clonotype was seen a few times. The CDR3 DNA reads as TGTGCCAGCAGCGCGGCCCATAGCGGGGGGCAAGAGACCCAGTACTTC. Protein sequence: CASSAAHSGGQETQYF. The V call is TRBV9, the J call TRBJ2-5; the match to TRBD2 covers 10 bases. The germline gives CDR1 SGDLS, CDR2 YYNGEE. This CDR3 comprises 16 residues. V was pared by 3 bases and J by 2 bases, with 7 bases of the junction left unmatched.

There are a few counts of this clonotype. The chain couples TRBV12-3 or TRBV12-4 to TRBJ2-4, with TRBD2 matching 12 bases. This CDR3 is 18 amino acids long. J lost 0 bases, V lost 4 bases, and 7 bases had no gene match. The CDR3 spells CASSSTSGGPLAKNIQYF. The DNA for the CDR3 is TGTGCCAGCAGTTCAACTAGCGGGGGGCCTTTAGCCAAAAACATTCAGTACTTC.

This clonotype has at least ten counts. The rearrangement joins TRBV20-1 to TRBJ2-1, with D possibly being TRBD2 (5 bases). Deletions cut 0 bases from V and 1 base from J, with 13 bases between. Germline V gives CDR1 DFQATT, CDR2 SNEGSKA (reference sequence). The CDR3 is 16 amino acids. The CDR3 region has the DNA TGCAGTGCTAGAGATTTGAGGGCAGGTTCCTACAATGAGCAGTTCTTC. As protein: CSARDLRAGSYNEQFF.

In its sample, this clonotype was seen a few times. The rearrangement joins TRBV9 to TRBJ1-1; D is perhaps TRBD1 (5 bases). Per the germline V gene, CDR1 is SGDLS and CDR2 is YYNGEE. This CDR3 region has 14 residues. V was shortened by 4 bases and J by 6 bases, with 16 bases between the two germline ends. The CDR3 here is CASSTGGGTAEAFF. The CDR3 bases are TGTGCCAGCAGCACCGGTGGGGGTACCGCTGAAGCTTTCTTT.

The chain uses TRBV4-2 and TRBJ2-2; D gene uncertain. The germline V gene has CDR1 LGHNA and CDR2 YNFKEQ. V dropped 5 bases and J dropped 7 bases, with 11 bases sitting between them. The CDR3 is 13 residues long. The CDR3 reads CASSDPFFGELFF. The CDR3 DNA reads as TGTGCCAGCAGCGATCCTTTTTTCGGGGAGCTGTTTTTT.

This clonotype has a handful of counts. The CDR3 loop is CASSQDLGTDISNQPQHF. The CDR3 DNA follows: TGCGCCAGCAGCCAAGATCTAGGGACAGATATTAGCAATCAGCCCCAGCATTTT. J is TRBJ1-5 and V is TRBV4-1; the match to TRBD1 covers 7 bases. CDR1 and CDR2 from the germline V gene are MGHRA and YSYEKL. The CDR3 contains 18 residues. Trimming cost V 0 bases and J 0 bases; bases outside gene matches: 8.

This chain uses TRBV5-6 with TRBJ2-7; possibly TRBD1 for D (5 bases). Germline loops: CDR1 SGHDT, CDR2 YYEEEE. V gave up 2 bases and J gave up 2 bases, with 8 bases separating them. The CDR3 runs 13 residues. The DNA for the CDR3 is TGTGCCAGCAGCTTACAGGAGACCTACGAGCAGTACTTC. It specifies CASSLQETYEQYF.

This clonotype was seen a few times. V is TRBV4-1 and J is TRBJ1-1; the D is unclear. Germline values: CDR1 MGHRA, CDR2 YSYEKL. The ends were cut back, 1 base at V and 3 bases at J, with 12 bases in the middle. The CDR3 covers 15 residues. CDR3 bases: TGCGCCAGCAGCCAAGGGCGGGGAGAATACACTGAAGCTTTCTTT. It translates to CASSQGRGEYTEAFF.

This clonotype was found a few times. This chain joins TRBV7-9 and TRBJ2-3, with a tentative D call TRBD1 (6 bases). The CDR3 sequence is 13 residues long. The germline gives CDR1 SEHNR, CDR2 FQNEAQ (reference sequence). V was clipped by 10 bases and J by 3 bases, with 14 bases between them. CDR3 residues: CATSGEATDTQYF. DNA for the CDR3: TGTGCCACCTCAGGGGAAGCGACAGATACGCAGTATTTT.

This chain joins TRBV7-9 and TRBJ2-2, with D perhaps matching TRBD1 (6 bases). Per the germline V gene, CDR1 is SEHNR and CDR2 is FQNEAQ (reference sequence). CDR3 length: 16 residues. Trimming pared 8 bases from V and 2 bases from J, leaving 18 bases between. Written as DNA, the CDR3 is TGTGCCAGCGTCAACTCCGGGACAACCAACACCGGGGAGCTGTTTTTT. This translates into CASVNSGTTNTGELFF.

This chain connects TRBV6-5 to TRBJ2-5, with D perhaps matching TRBD2 (6 bases). Trimming took off 2 bases at V and 9 bases at J, with 25 bases between the two ends. The CDR3 consists of 17 residues. The germline V gene has CDR1 MNHEY and CDR2 SVGAGI. The CDR3: CASSYTPPGLGPVAQYF. The CDR3 nucleotides are TGTGCCAGCAGTTACACACCCCCGGGACTGGGTCCGGTAGCCCAGTACTTC.

V and J are TRBV5-1 and TRBJ1-1, with D possibly TRBD1 on 6 matching bases. From germline, CDR1 is SGHRS and CDR2 YFSETQ. V lost 0 bases, J lost 3 bases, and 18 bases lay in between. The CDR3 spans 17 residues. This CDR3 is CASSLVGPPGEDTEAFF. CDR3 DNA: TGCGCCAGCAGCTTGGTCGGGCCCCCAGGGGAAGACACTGAAGCTTTCTTT.

The chain links TRBV5-4 to TRBJ2-3, with TRBD2 matching over 11 bases. The germline gives CDR1 SGHNT, CDR2 YYREEE (reference sequence). The CDR3 runs to 16 residues. V shed 2 bases and J 0 bases; nucleotides not matched to a gene: 2. CDR3 protein: CASSFLAGGSTDTQYF. The CDR3 DNA is TGTGCCAGCAGCTTCCTAGCGGGGGGTAGCACAGATACGCAGTATTTT.

The chain combines TRBV7-9 with TRBJ2-7; D perhaps matches TRBD1 (6 bases). The V and J ends lost 4 bases and 4 bases respectively, with 17 bases between them. Germline V gene data show CDR1 as SEHNR and CDR2 as FQNEAQ (reference sequence). The CDR3 runs to 15 residues. The CDR3 DNA sequence: TGTGCCAGCAGCTCTACCGGGACACGCGCTTACGAGCAGTACTTC. This sequence encodes CASSSTGTRAYEQYF.

The chain uses TRBV6-2 or TRBV6-3 and TRBJ2-5; TRBD1 is a possible D gene (6 bases). Trimming stripped 5 bases from V and 9 bases from J, with 16 bases between. The CDR3 totals 13 residues. The germline gives CDR1 MNHEY, CDR2 SVGEGT. The CDR3 DNA reads TGTGCCAGCAGTGATCTAGCCCAGGGGCCCCAGTACTTC. It encodes CASSDLAQGPQYF.

V gene TRBV27 combines with J gene TRBJ2-7; D remains unclear. V was clipped by 5 bases and J by 6 bases, with 14 bases between them. CDR3 length: 13 residues. Per the germline V gene, CDR1 is MNHEY and CDR2 is SMNVEV (reference sequence). The CDR3 reads CASSEGFEGEQYV. In DNA, the CDR3 is TGTGCCAGCAGTGAAGGGTTCGAAGGCGAGCAGTACGTC.

The chain recombines TRBV7-9 with TRBJ2-6; no clear D. The CDR3 sequence is 16 residues long. V shed 11 bases and J shed 0 bases, with 17 bases lying between them. The V gene's germline CDR1 is SEHNR and CDR2 FQNEAQ (reference sequence). CDR3 amino acids: CAGPDILNSGANVLTF. The DNA of the CDR3 is TGTGCCGGACCCGACATACTCAACTCTGGGGCCAACGTCCTGACTTTC.

This clonotype occurred a few times. The rearrangement links TRBV6-2 or TRBV6-3 to TRBJ2-3; no clear D. Looked up from germline, CDR1 is MNHEY and CDR2 is SVGEGT. V was trimmed by 6 bases and J by 4 bases, leaving 11 bases between them. The CDR3 length is 13 residues. CDR3 in DNA: TGTGCCAGCAGCGCCTCCGGTGCAGATACGCAGTATTTT. It codes for CASSASGADTQYF.

The chain employs TRBV7-2 and TRBJ2-1; 11 positions match TRBD2. J lost 0 bases, V lost 3 bases, and 7 bases had no gene match. The CDR3 runs to 18 residues. Germline V CDR1 and CDR2: SGHTA, FQGNSA. The CDR3 DNA sequence: TGTGCCAGCAGCTTGGCACTAGCGGGGGAGAGCTCCTACAATGAGCAGTTCTTC. The encoded protein is CASSLALAGESSYNEQFF.

The genes are TRBV10-2 and TRBJ2-5; 7 bases map to TRBD2. Germline V gene lookup returns CDR1 WSHSY and CDR2 SAAADI. J gave up 5 bases and V 3 bases, and 3 bases lay outside the gene matches. The CDR3 runs to 13 residues. The CDR3 DNA reads TGCGCCAGCAGTGAATTGGGAGGGGAGACCCAGTACTTC. Residues: CASSELGGETQYF.

The sample holds a few counts of this clonotype. This rearrangement joins TRBV4-1 to TRBJ1-2; D gene unclear. There are 15 residues in the CDR3. V lost 0 bases and J 4 bases, leaving 12 bases between the germline ends. From germline, CDR1 is MGHRA and CDR2 YSYEKL. The CDR3 coding sequence is TGCGCCAGCAGCCAAGATCGGTCACACGGCTATGGCTACACCTTC. Its protein product is CASSQDRSHGYGYTF.

This clonotype was counted a few times. This chain links TRBV29-1 with TRBJ2-7, with D uncertain. The V and J ends lost 7 bases and 3 bases respectively, with 13 bases between them. This CDR3 has 12 residues. Germline-derived CDR1 and CDR2 are SQVTM and ANQGSEA. CDR3 sequence reads: CSAISTYYEQYF. In DNA, the CDR3 is TGCAGCGCCATATCTACTTACTACGAGCAGTACTTC.

The chain is built from TRBV4-1 and TRBJ1-2; D unclear. Trimming removed 4 bases from V and 6 bases from J, with 21 bases in between. CDR3 length: 16 residues. Germline V gene data show CDR1 as MGHRA and CDR2 as YSYEKL. CDR3 DNA: TGCGCCAGCAGCCCCCTGCCAGAGGAGGGTATGAATGGCTACACCTTC. This codes for CASSPLPEEGMNGYTF.

The table lists this clonotype with a few counts. The chain uses TRBV19 and TRBJ2-7; D may match TRBD1 or TRBD2 (6 bases each). V lost 0 bases, J lost 2 bases, and 11 bases lay in between. Germline loops: CDR1 LNHDA, CDR2 SQIVND (reference sequence). The CDR3 covers 15 residues. The CDR3 reads CASSIEPGAAYEQYF. CDR3 DNA: TGTGCCAGTAGTATAGAGCCGGGGGCCGCCTACGAGCAGTACTTC.

The chain combines TRBV7-2 with TRBJ2-1, with 7 bases fitting TRBD1. J gave up 2 bases and V 1 base, and 5 bases lay outside the gene matches. This CDR3 has 16 residues. Germline V lookup: CDR1 SGHTA, CDR2 FQGNSA. The CDR3 nucleotides read TGTGCCAGCAGCTTAGGGCGCACAGGGGCCTACAATGAGCAGTTCTTC. Its protein product is CASSLGRTGAYNEQFF.

A few counts support this clonotype. This chain links TRBV6-5 with TRBJ2-1; unclear D gene. Looked up from germline, CDR1 is MNHEY and CDR2 is SVGAGI. V was trimmed by 8 bases and J by 5 bases, leaving 10 bases between them. The CDR3 contains 12 residues. CDR3 sequence reads: CASHVGDNEQFF. The DNA of the CDR3 is TGTGCCAGCCACGTTGGGGACAATGAGCAGTTCTTC.

The chain employs TRBV9 and TRBJ1-1; D is unresolved. The CDR3 is made up of 16 amino acids. Trimming left V 3 bases short and J 1 base short, with 16 bases between. CDR1 is SGDLS, CDR2 YYNGEE, per germline. CDR3 bases: TGTGCCAGCAGCGCCCCCCCAGGAGTAGGGAACACTGAAGCTTTCTTT. Residues: CASSAPPGVGNTEAFF.

This clonotype was observed a few times. The CDR3 is CASSLVRGNYGYTF. DNA for the CDR3: TGTGCCAGCAGCTTAGTTAGGGGAAACTATGGCTACACCTTC. The V and J genes are TRBV7-9 and TRBJ1-2, with a weak D call TRBD1 (5 bases). The CDR3 has 14 amino acids. V dropped 1 base and J dropped 2 bases, with 8 bases sitting between them. The germline CDR1 and CDR2 sequences are SEHNR and FQNEAQ (reference sequence). The full variable domain, with the rest looked up from reference TRBV7-9 and TRBJ1-2, is DTGVSQNPRHKITKRGQNVTFRCDPISEHNRLYWYRQTLGQGPEFLTYFQNEAQLEKSRLLSDRFSAERPKGSFSTLEIQRTEQGDSAMYLCASSLVRGNYGYTFGSGTRLTVV.

The chain recombines TRBV5-1 with TRBJ2-2, with D perhaps matching TRBD2 (5 bases). Germline V gene sequence: CDR1 SGHRS, CDR2 YFSETQ. Trimming pared 3 bases from V and 9 bases from J, leaving 18 bases between. The CDR3 length is 15 residues. CDR3 DNA sequence: TGCGCCAGCAGCTCACGTTACCTGGAGGTCCGGGAGCTGTTTTTT. It yields the protein CASSSRYLEVRELFF.

This sequence joins TRBV11-2 and TRBJ1-2, with a possible D match to TRBD1 (6 bases). The germline V and J ends were trimmed by 6 bases and 7 bases, with 15 bases remaining between them. Germline CDR1 reads SGHAT; CDR2 reads FQNNGV. CDR3 size: 13 residues. CDR3 nucleotides: TGTGCCAGCAGTTCGCAGGGGACGAGTGGCTACACCTTC. This codes for CASSSQGTSGYTF.

There are a few counts of this clonotype. The chain links TRBV13 to TRBJ1-1, with unresolved D. This CDR3 is 13 amino acids long. V gave up 2 bases and J gave up 3 bases, with 7 bases separating them. CDR1 and CDR2 (germline): PRHDT, FYEKMQ (reference sequence). The CDR3 DNA follows: TGTGCCAGCAGCTTATTGGAGGACACTGAAGCTTTCTTT. Its translation is CASSLLEDTEAFF.

This sequence joins TRBV7-9 and TRBJ2-7; TRBD2 agrees at 7 bases. Germline-derived CDR1 and CDR2 are SEHNR and FQNEAQ (reference sequence). The trim removed 5 bases at V and 4 bases at J, leaving 5 bases unmatched. CDR3 size: 13 residues. CDR3 in DNA: TGTGCCAGCAGCCCCAGCGGGGTTTACGAGCAGTACGTC. This codes for CASSPSGVYEQYV.